This T cell receptor (beta chain) stems from a study of response to subunit inactivated influenza vaccine. General study results and limits: A suggestion made by the authors is that each seasonal influenza vaccination recruits few new T cells.

To note about this clonotype: The antigen is undetermined.

TCRdb redid the calling of the RT-PCR reads with MiXCR, one entry per CDR3 protein. The table lists hundreds of thousands of distinct CDR3 sequences, 9% to 15% of them singletons, with 7.8% in the top ten. Here the sequenced sample was non-naive T cells sorted from PBMCs, taken less than 15 days before vaccination. The sequence was obtained from a man over 45 who received an inactivated influenza vaccine.

CDR3 in DNA: TGTGCCAGCAGCTTAGGTTTGCCCCAGCATTTT. The encoded protein is CASSLGLPQHF. The J gene is TRBJ1-5, the V gene TRBV7-9; D is undetermined. In germline, CDR1 is SEHNR, CDR2 FQNEAQ (reference sequence). V lost 1 base to trimming and J lost 9 bases, with 4 bases between them. The CDR3 consists of 11 residues.